This paragraph reports one TCR beta chain. This record comes from a study of blood T cell repertoires in COVID-19. Clones were sequenced by immunoSEQ multiplex PCR, and TCRdb holds only the in-frame ones, with some missing. The sample lists about 86,000 clones; about 90% were seen once. V lost 4 bases and J 5 bases, leaving 20 bases between the germline ends. The length of the CDR3 is 17 residues. From germline, CDR1 is KGHDR and CDR2 SFDVKD. This TCR derives from a human donor in a cohort sampled during active COVID-19. The source material was peripheral blood. The V call is TRBV24-1, the J call TRBJ2-1; TRBD2 is a possible D gene (6 bases). Here the CDR3 reads CATSDLPLGGTDNEQFF. The CDR3 DNA is TGTGCCACCAGTGACCTACCCCTCGGCGGGACCGACAATGAGCAGTTCTTC.